This TCR beta chain was identified during a study of T cell responses to AZD1222 COVID-19 vaccine. The study, taken as a whole, reports: In all cases, repertoires were sampled only after the peak T cell response.

The CDR3 is 14 residues long. The germline V gene has CDR1 MNHNY and CDR2 SVGAGI (reference sequence). V was pared by 6 bases and J by 7 bases, with 16 bases between. Assay used: immunoSEQ multiplex PCR; TCRdb lists only in-frame clones, some missing. This table has 100,000 or so clones, about 85% appearing once. Of note for this clone: The target antigen is unknown.

The J gene is TRBJ1-5, the V gene TRBV6-6; D is uncertain. This sample comprised peripheral blood, obtained on day 0 of AZD1222 vaccination. The receptor's source is an adult in good health. The CDR3 protein is CASSAAGELQPQHF. CDR3 nucleotide sequence: TGTGCCAGCAGCGCCGCCGGGGAATTACAGCCCCAGCATTTT.